These 29 T cell receptor beta chains came from one sample sequenced in a study of blood T cell repertoires in COVID-19. TCRdb's table, derived via immunoSEQ multiplex PCR, lists solely in-frame clones and lacks some. The sample includes fewer than 200,000 clones, 88% of them seen just once. Input material: peripheral blood. These receptors were obtained from a man between 60 and 70 years old with acute or convalescent COVID-19.

In the case of this clone: This specimen includes other DNA sequences encoding the same CDR3. The J gene is TRBJ1-1, the V gene TRBV30, with D possibly being TRBD1 (6 bases). CDR1 and CDR2 (germline): GTSNPN, SVGIG (reference sequence). The CDR3 consists of 12 residues. V lost 0 bases to trimming and J lost 5 bases, with 7 bases between them. CDR3 nucleotide sequence: TGTGCCTGGAGTGTCCAGGGGACTGAAGCTTTCTTT. Amino acid sequence: CAWSVQGTEAFF.

This clone was recorded only once. The genes are TRBV30 and TRBJ1-3; unclear D gene. CDR1 GTSNPN and CDR2 SVGIG come from the germline V gene (reference sequence). The CDR3 sequence is 13 residues long. V was trimmed by 1 base and J by 6 bases, leaving 10 bases between them. The CDR3 sequence: CAWSGGVLNTIYF. The DNA for the CDR3 is TGTGCCTGGAGTGGGGGAGTTTTAAACACCATATATTTT. Full variable domain (missing parts from reference TRBV30 and TRBJ1-3): SQTIHQWPATLVQPVGSPLSLECTVEGTSNPNLYWYRQAAGRGLQLLFYSVGIGQISSEVPQNLSASRPQDRQFILSSKKLLLSDSGFYLCAWSGGVLNTIYFGEGSWLTVV.

The chain uses TRBV5-5 and TRBJ2-5; maybe TRBD2 (6 bases). The germline V and J ends were trimmed by 4 bases and 4 bases, with 14 bases remaining between them. Per germline, CDR1 SGHKS and CDR2 YYEKEE (reference sequence). The CDR3 totals 14 residues. This CDR3 is CASSIPVGRETQYF. The CDR3 region has the DNA TGTGCCAGCAGCATACCGGTCGGGAGAGAGACCCAGTACTTC.

The rearrangement joins TRBV4-1 to TRBJ2-2; D is possibly TRBD1 (5 bases). The CDR3 has 17 amino acids. V was shortened by 0 bases and J by 0 bases, with 11 bases between the two germline ends. Germline CDR1 and CDR2: MGHRA and YSYEKL. The CDR3 DNA reads TGCGCCAGCAGCCAAGATCAGGGCGGCGCGAACACCGGGGAGCTGTTTTTT. Protein product: CASSQDQGGANTGELFF.

J is TRBJ1-1 and V is TRBV11-2; D might be TRBD1 (6 bases). The V end was cut by 4 bases, the J end by 3 bases, with 15 bases between. The CDR3 totals 15 residues. Germline CDR1 is SGHAT and CDR2 is FQNNGV. The CDR3 protein is CASSSPTGFHTEAFF. CDR3 DNA sequence: TGTGCCAGCAGCTCTCCCACAGGGTTCCACACTGAAGCTTTCTTT.

Here the CDR3 DNA reads TGCAGCGTTGAAACAGGGCAGGTTATAGGCTACACCTTC. It codes for CSVETGQVIGYTF. The chain carries TRBV29-1 and TRBJ1-2, with TRBD1 as a possible D gene (6 bases). Germline-derived CDR1 and CDR2 are SQVTM and ANQGSEA. The CDR3 covers 13 residues. V was pared by 2 bases and J by 8 bases, with 15 bases between.

V usage is TRBV7-9 and J usage is TRBJ1-2, with D perhaps matching TRBD1 (5 bases). CDR1 and CDR2 from the germline V gene are SEHNR and FQNEAQ (reference sequence). Trimming shortened V by 3 bases and J by 8 bases, and 13 bases separated the two germline ends. CDR3 length equals 13 residues. The CDR3 nucleotides read TGTGCCAGCAGCTTCAGGGAAGGTGAAGGCTACACCTTC. Translated, it gives CASSFREGEGYTF. The full variable domain, with the rest looked up from reference TRBV7-9 and TRBJ1-2, is DTGVSQNPRHKITKRGQNVTFRCDPISEHNRLYWYRQTLGQGPEFLTYFQNEAQLEKSRLLSDRFSAERPKGSFSTLEIQRTEQGDSAMYLCASSFREGEGYTFGSGTRLTVV.

This rearrangement joins TRBV30 to TRBJ1-4; D is unclear. CDR1 is GTSNPN and CDR2 is SVGIG in the germline V gene (reference sequence). V lost 1 base and J 8 bases, leaving 14 bases between the germline ends. The CDR3 covers 14 residues. CDR3 sequence: CAWSAGGMGEKLFF. The CDR3 bases are TGTGCCTGGAGTGCAGGAGGGATGGGGGAAAAACTGTTTTTT.

The CDR3 is CASSLGRANTGELFF. The CDR3 nucleotides read TGTGCCAGCAGCTTGGGGCGGGCGAACACCGGGGAGCTGTTTTTT. The chain uses TRBV5-4 and TRBJ2-2; tentatively, D is TRBD2 (5 bases). The V end was cut by 0 bases, the J end by 0 bases, with 6 bases between. In germline, CDR1 is SGHNT, CDR2 YYREEE (reference sequence). CDR3 length: 15 residues.

This clone was counted a few times. The rearrangement links TRBV7-3 to TRBJ1-1; D unresolved. This CDR3 contains 13 residues. Trimming took 3 bases from V and 0 from J, leaving 5 bases between them. Germline loops: CDR1 SGHTA, CDR2 FQGTGA. Here the CDR3 DNA reads TGTGCCAGCAGCTTTAACATGAACACTGAAGCTTTCTTT. As protein: CASSFNMNTEAFF.

The chain combines TRBV6-6 with TRBJ2-7, with D perhaps TRBD2 (7 bases). The germline V gene encodes CDR1 MNHNY and CDR2 SVGAGI (reference sequence). The CDR3 sequence is 13 residues long. V was pared by 8 bases and J by 4 bases, with 15 bases between. CDR3 sequence reads: CASEEGGGYEQYV. The CDR3 DNA reads TGTGCCAGCGAGGAAGGGGGGGGATACGAGCAGTACGTC.

This clone is a singleton in its sample. The J gene is TRBJ1-4, the V gene TRBV9; no reliable D call. CDR3 length equals 13 residues. Trimming took off 1 base at V and 7 bases at J, with 8 bases between the two ends. CDR1 is SGDLS, CDR2 YYNGEE, per germline. The CDR3: CASSVSGPEKLFF. The CDR3 DNA reads TGTGCCAGCAGCGTAAGCGGTCCTGAAAAACTGTTTTTT.

The chain combines TRBV2 with TRBJ2-2; D possibly corresponds to TRBD1 (6 bases). Trimming shortened V by 2 bases and J by 4 bases, and 11 bases separated the two germline ends. The CDR3 runs 15 residues. Germline lookup yields CDR1 SNHLY and CDR2 FYNNEI. This CDR3 reads CASSESRGGTGELFF. The CDR3 DNA follows: TGTGCCAGCAGTGAATCCAGGGGTGGCACCGGGGAGCTGTTTTTT. The variable domain in full, completed from reference TRBV2 and TRBJ2-2, reads EPEVTQTPSHQVTQMGQEVILRCVPISNHLYFYWYRQILGQKVEFLVSFYNNEISEKSEIFDDQFSVERPDGSNFTLKIRSTKLEDSAMYFCASSESRGGTGELFFGEGSRLTVL.

V gene TRBV30 combines with J gene TRBJ2-5; a possible D gene is TRBD1 (6 bases). The germline gives CDR1 GTSNPN, CDR2 SVGIG (reference sequence). The ends were cut back, 3 bases at V and 5 bases at J, with 16 bases in the middle. The CDR3 is 14 residues long. CDR3 bases: TGTGCCTGGAGCCCGATTGGGACATTGGAGACCCAGTACTTC. It codes for CAWSPIGTLETQYF.

This clone showed up just once. This chain joins TRBV30 and TRBJ2-5; 9 bases match TRBD1. The CDR3 is 15 amino acids. The J segment lost 6 bases and the V segment lost 4 bases, leaving 12 bases of the junction unmatched. Germline lookup yields CDR1 GTSNPN and CDR2 SVGIG (reference sequence). Here the CDR3 DNA reads TGTGCCTGGAAATTACCGGGACAGGGTACGAAGACCCAGTACTTC. As protein: CAWKLPGQGTKTQYF.

This rearrangement joins TRBV28 to TRBJ1-1; D perhaps matches TRBD1 (6 bases). V dropped 2 bases and J dropped 5 bases, with 24 bases sitting between them. Germline CDR1 MDHEN, CDR2 SYDVKM. This CDR3 has 18 residues. The CDR3 protein is CASSLVGGVLVGRTEAFF. In DNA form, the CDR3 reads TGTGCCAGCAGTTTAGTAGGGGGAGTACTAGTAGGTAGGACTGAAGCTTTCTTT.

The gene calls are TRBV27 and TRBJ2-7, with 11 bases identical to TRBD2. The germline CDR1 and CDR2 sequences are MNHEY and SMNVEV (reference sequence). The CDR3 covers 13 residues. J gave up 6 bases and V 9 bases, and 7 bases lay outside the gene matches. This CDR3 reads CARHPGLAVEQYV. DNA for the CDR3: TGTGCCAGGCATCCGGGACTAGCGGTCGAGCAGTACGTC.

The gene calls are TRBV24-1 and TRBJ2-5; 13 bases line up with TRBD2. The V gene's germline CDR1 is KGHDR and CDR2 SFDVKD. The V and J ends lost 2 bases and 3 bases, in that order; junction bases with no gene match: 5. The CDR3 length is 17 residues. CDR3 region: CATSDSLGLAGEETQYF. In DNA form, the CDR3 reads TGTGCCACCAGTGATTCGCTAGGACTAGCGGGAGAAGAGACCCAGTACTTC.

The V call is TRBV5-4, the J call TRBJ2-7; 10 positions agree with TRBD1. The CDR3 is made up of 13 amino acids. Germline-derived CDR1 and CDR2 are SGHNT and YYREEE (reference sequence). V was pared by 5 bases and J by 3 bases, with 2 bases of the junction left unmatched. The CDR3 reads CASRRTGGYEQYF. The CDR3 DNA reads as TGTGCCAGCAGACGGACAGGGGGCTACGAGCAGTACTTC.

This chain links TRBV5-1 with TRBJ2-1, with D maybe TRBD1 (6 bases). Germline CDR1 is SGHRS and CDR2 is YFSETQ. Trimming stripped 0 bases from V and 8 bases from J, with 18 bases between. CDR3 length: 16 amino acids. The CDR3: CASSLVGTRDWDEQFF. DNA for the CDR3: TGCGCCAGCAGCTTGGTCGGGACAAGGGATTGGGATGAGCAGTTCTTC.

This sequence joins TRBV30 and TRBJ1-4; a possible D gene is TRBD1 (5 bases). CDR1 is GTSNPN, CDR2 SVGIG, per germline (reference sequence). Trimming pared 4 bases from V and 8 bases from J, leaving 11 bases between. The CDR3 consists of 12 residues. Here the CDR3 DNA reads TGTGCCTGGACTCTTCAGGGAGAAAAACTGTTTTTT. Amino acid sequence: CAWTLQGEKLFF.

The rearrangement links TRBV19 to TRBJ2-2; 8 nucleotides agree with TRBD1. The junction had 5 bases not matched to a gene; V was cut back by 4 bases and J by 4 bases. Germline V gene data show CDR1 as LNHDA and CDR2 as SQIVND (reference sequence). This CDR3 region has 15 residues. The CDR3 region is CASSTGQGSTGELFF. For the CDR3, the DNA is TGTGCCAGTAGTACAGGACAGGGAAGCACCGGGGAGCTGTTTTTT.

The J gene is TRBJ1-4, the V gene TRBV30; possible D gene TRBD1, 5 bases. The germline V and J ends were trimmed by 0 bases and 3 bases, with 11 bases remaining between them. The CDR3 has 15 amino acids. Germline CDR1 and CDR2: GTSNPN and SVGIG (reference sequence). The CDR3 nucleotides read TGTGCCTGGAGTGTACCGGGGGGACCTAATGAAAAACTGTTTTTT. It translates to CAWSVPGGPNEKLFF. Together with reference TRBV30 and TRBJ1-4, the CDR3 gives the full variable domain: SQTIHQWPATLVQPVGSPLSLECTVEGTSNPNLYWYRQAAGRGLQLLFYSVGIGQISSEVPQNLSASRPQDRQFILSSKKLLLSDSGFYLCAWSVPGGPNEKLFFGSGTQLSVL.

This chain uses TRBV20-1 with TRBJ1-6; possibly TRBD1 for D (6 bases). V lost 3 bases, J lost 12 bases, and 9 bases lay in between. CDR1 and CDR2 from the germline V gene are DFQATT and SNEGSKA (reference sequence). This CDR3 is 11 amino acids long. The CDR3 is CSASSDRPLHF. CDR3 nucleotides: TGCAGTGCTAGCTCGGACAGACCCCTCCACTTT.

DNA for the CDR3: TGTGCCAGCAGTGAATTAGCGGGAGTTTACGAGCAGTACTTC. It specifies CASSELAGVYEQYF. The chain couples TRBV2 to TRBJ2-7, with 9 bases lining up with TRBD2. Germline values: CDR1 SNHLY, CDR2 FYNNEI. V was pared by 2 bases and J by 4 bases, with 3 bases of the junction left unmatched. CDR3 size: 14 residues.

This chain links TRBV19 with TRBJ1-2, with 7 positions matching TRBD1. Germline V CDR1 and CDR2: LNHDA, SQIVND (reference sequence). Trimming cost V 0 bases and J 2 bases; bases outside gene matches: 18. There are 20 residues in the CDR3. CDR3 sequence: CASSIEPMWTGQLINYGYTF. CDR3 bases: TGTGCCAGTAGTATAGAACCCATGTGGACAGGTCAACTAATAAACTATGGCTACACCTTC. Complete variable domain (other parts from reference TRBV19 and TRBJ1-2): DGGITQSPKYLFRKEGQNVTLSCEQNLNHDAMYWYRQDPGQGLRLIYYSQIVNDFQKGDIAEGYSVSREKKESFPLTVTSAQKNPTAFYLCASSIEPMWTGQLINYGYTFGSGTRLTVV.

The chain combines TRBV7-9 with TRBJ2-4, with 7 bases identical to TRBD2. The length of the CDR3 is 16 residues. Unmatched junction bases numbered 7, after V lost 5 bases and J lost 0 bases. CDR1 is SEHNR, CDR2 FQNEAQ, per germline (reference sequence). CDR3 DNA: TGTGCCAGCAGCCCTAGGGAGGGAGTAGCCAAAAACATTCAGTACTTC. Its translation: CASSPREGVAKNIQYF.

The chain has TRBV12-5 and TRBJ1-6, with a possible D match to TRBD1 (6 bases). CDR3 size: 18 residues. Germline CDR1 LGHNT, CDR2 FRNRAP. Trimming took 2 bases from V and 4 from J, leaving 18 bases between them. As DNA, the CDR3 is TGTGCTAGTGGTTTGAACGTTATTCGCGACAGGTATAATTCACCCCTCCACTTT. It encodes CASGLNVIRDRYNSPLHF.

This clone was found a few times. The rearrangement joins TRBV11-2 to TRBJ1-2; 9 bases map to TRBD1. Germline trimming cut 6 bases from V and 4 bases from J; bases unmatched to any gene: 6. The CDR3 has 14 amino acids. The V gene's germline CDR1 is SGHAT and CDR2 FQNNGV. The DNA for the CDR3 is TGTGCCAGCAGACCGACAGGGGGGCTCTATGGCTACACCTTC. Translated, it gives CASRPTGGLYGYTF.